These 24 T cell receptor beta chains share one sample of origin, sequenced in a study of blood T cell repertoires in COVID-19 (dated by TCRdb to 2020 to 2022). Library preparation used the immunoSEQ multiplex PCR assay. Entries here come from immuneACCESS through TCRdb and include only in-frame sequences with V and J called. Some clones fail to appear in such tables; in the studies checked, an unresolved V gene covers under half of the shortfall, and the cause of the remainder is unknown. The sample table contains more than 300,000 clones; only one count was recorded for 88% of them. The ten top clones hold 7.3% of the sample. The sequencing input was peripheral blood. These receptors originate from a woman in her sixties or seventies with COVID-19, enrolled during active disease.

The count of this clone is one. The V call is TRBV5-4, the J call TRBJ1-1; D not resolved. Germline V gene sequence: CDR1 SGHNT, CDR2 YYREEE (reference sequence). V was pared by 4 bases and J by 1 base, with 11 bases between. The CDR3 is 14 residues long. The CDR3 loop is CASSPTVPNTEAFF. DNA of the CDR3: TGTGCCAGCAGCCCCACGGTACCGAACACTGAAGCTTTCTTT.

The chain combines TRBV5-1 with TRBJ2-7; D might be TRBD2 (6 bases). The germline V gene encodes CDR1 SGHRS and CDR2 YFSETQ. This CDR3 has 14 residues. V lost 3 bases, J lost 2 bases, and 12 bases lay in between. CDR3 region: CASSSGLSPYEQYF. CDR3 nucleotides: TGCGCCAGCAGCTCGGGACTCTCCCCCTACGAGCAGTACTTC. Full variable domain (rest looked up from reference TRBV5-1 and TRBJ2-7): KAGVTQTPRYLIKTRGQQVTLSCSPISGHRSVSWYQQTPGQGLQFLFEYFSETQRNKGNFPGRFSGRQFSNSRSEMNVSTLELGDSALYLCASSSGLSPYEQYFGPGTRLTVT.

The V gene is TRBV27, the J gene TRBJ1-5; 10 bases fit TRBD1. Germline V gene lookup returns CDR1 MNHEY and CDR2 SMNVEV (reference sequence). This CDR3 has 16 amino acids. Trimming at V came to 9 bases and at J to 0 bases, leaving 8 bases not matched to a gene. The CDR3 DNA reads TGTGCCAGTGGGGGACAGGGGTCCTATAGCAATCAGCCCCAGCATTTT. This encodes CASGGQGSYSNQPQHF.

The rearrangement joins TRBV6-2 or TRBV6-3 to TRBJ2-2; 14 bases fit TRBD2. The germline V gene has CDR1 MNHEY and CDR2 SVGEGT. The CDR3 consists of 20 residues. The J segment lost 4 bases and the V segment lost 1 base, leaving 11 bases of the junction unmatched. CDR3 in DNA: TGTGCCAGCAGTTACTGGGGGACTAGCGGGAGACCTCCACGCACCGGGGAGCTGTTTTTT. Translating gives CASSYWGTSGRPPRTGELFF.

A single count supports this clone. The DNA of the CDR3 is TGCAGCGTTGAAAAGGCAGGGGGCCTGCGTTGGGGCTCCTACGAGCAGTACTTC. This codes for CSVEKAGGLRWGSYEQYF. The chain carries TRBV29-1 and TRBJ2-7; 8 nucleotides match TRBD1. Germline V gene lookup returns CDR1 SQVTM and CDR2 ANQGSEA. The ends lost 2 bases at V and 0 bases at J; junction bases unmatched: 15. This CDR3 is 18 amino acids long.

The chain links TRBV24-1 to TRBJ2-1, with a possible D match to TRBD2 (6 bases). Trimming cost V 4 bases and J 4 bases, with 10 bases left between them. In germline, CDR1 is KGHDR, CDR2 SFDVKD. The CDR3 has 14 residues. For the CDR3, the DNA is TGTGCCACCAGTGACCCGGGACTTTACAATGAGCAGTTCTTC. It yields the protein CATSDPGLYNEQFF.

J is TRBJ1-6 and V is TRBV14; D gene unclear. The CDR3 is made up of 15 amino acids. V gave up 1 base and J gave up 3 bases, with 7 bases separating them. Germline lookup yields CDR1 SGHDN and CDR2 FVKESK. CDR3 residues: CASSQVNSYNSPLHF. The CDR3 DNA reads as TGTGCCAGCAGCCAAGTAAACAGCTATAATTCACCCCTCCACTTT.

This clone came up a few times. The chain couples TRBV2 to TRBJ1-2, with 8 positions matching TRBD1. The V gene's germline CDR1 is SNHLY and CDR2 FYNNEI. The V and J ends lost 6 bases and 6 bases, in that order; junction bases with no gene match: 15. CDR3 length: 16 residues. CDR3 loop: CASSGGTGKELDGYTF. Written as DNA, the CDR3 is TGTGCCAGCAGCGGAGGGACAGGCAAAGAATTAGATGGCTACACCTTC.

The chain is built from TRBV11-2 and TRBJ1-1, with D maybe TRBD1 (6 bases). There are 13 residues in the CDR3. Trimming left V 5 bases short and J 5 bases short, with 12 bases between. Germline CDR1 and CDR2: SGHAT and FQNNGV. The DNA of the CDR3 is TGTGCCAGCAGCCCCGGGGGGCTGACTGAAGCTTTCTTT. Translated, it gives CASSPGGLTEAFF.

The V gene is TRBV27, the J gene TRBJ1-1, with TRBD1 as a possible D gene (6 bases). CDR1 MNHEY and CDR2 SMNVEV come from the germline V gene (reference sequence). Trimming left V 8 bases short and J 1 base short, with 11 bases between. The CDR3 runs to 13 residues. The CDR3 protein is CASGVGGNTEAFF. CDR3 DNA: TGTGCCAGCGGGGTAGGGGGGAACACTGAAGCTTTCTTT.

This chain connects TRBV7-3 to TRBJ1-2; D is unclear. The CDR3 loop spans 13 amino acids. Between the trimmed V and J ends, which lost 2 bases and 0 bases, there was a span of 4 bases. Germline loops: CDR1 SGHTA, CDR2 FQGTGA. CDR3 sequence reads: CASSLGPNYGYTF. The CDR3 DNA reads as TGTGCCAGCAGCTTAGGGCCTAACTATGGCTACACCTTC.

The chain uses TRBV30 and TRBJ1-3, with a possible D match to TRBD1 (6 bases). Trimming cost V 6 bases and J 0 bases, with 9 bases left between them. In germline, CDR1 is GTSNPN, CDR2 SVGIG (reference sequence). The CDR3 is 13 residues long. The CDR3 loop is CACDRSSGNTIYF. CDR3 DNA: TGTGCCTGTGACAGGAGCTCTGGAAACACCATATATTTT. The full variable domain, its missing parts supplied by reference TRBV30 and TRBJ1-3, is SQTIHQWPATLVQPVGSPLSLECTVEGTSNPNLYWYRQAAGRGLQLLFYSVGIGQISSEVPQNLSASRPQDRQFILSSKKLLLSDSGFYLCACDRSSGNTIYFGEGSWLTVV.

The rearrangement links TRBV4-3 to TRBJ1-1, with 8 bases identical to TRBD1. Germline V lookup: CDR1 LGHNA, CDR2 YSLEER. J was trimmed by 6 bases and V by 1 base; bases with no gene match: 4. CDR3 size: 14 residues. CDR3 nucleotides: TGCGCCAGCAGCCAAGCGGCAGGGGGCCCTGAAGCTTTCTTT. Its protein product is CASSQAAGGPEAFF.

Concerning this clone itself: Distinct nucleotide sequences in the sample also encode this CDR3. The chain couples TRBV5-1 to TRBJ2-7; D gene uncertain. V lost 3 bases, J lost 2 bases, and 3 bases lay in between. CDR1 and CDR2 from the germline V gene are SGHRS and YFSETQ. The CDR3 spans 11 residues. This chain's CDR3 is CASSSAYEQYF. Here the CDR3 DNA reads TGCGCCAGCAGCTCGGCCTACGAGCAGTACTTC.

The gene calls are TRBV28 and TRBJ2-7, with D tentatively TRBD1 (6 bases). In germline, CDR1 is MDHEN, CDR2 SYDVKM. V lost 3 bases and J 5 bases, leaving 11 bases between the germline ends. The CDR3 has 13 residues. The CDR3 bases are TGTGCCAGCAGTTTTCTGGGGGCGGACGAGCAGTACTTC. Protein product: CASSFLGADEQYF.

The CDR3 loop reads CASSPSRLETQYF. CDR3 sequence (DNA): TGTGCCAGCAGCCCTTCTAGATTAGAGACCCAGTACTTC. This chain uses TRBV7-2 with TRBJ2-5; D remains ambiguous. With 5 bases removed from V and 4 bases from J, the gap between germline ends came to 11 bases. Germline assignment: CDR1 SGHTA and CDR2 FQGNSA. The CDR3 has 13 residues.

The chain's CDR3 is CSVRGRANEKLFF. DNA for the CDR3: TGCAGCGTCAGGGGGCGAGCTAATGAAAAACTGTTTTTT. V and J are TRBV29-1 and TRBJ1-4; 8 bases match TRBD1. The V and J ends lost 6 bases and 3 bases, in that order; junction bases with no gene match: 3. Germline lookup yields CDR1 SQVTM and CDR2 ANQGSEA. The CDR3 spans 13 residues.

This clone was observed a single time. In nucleotides, the CDR3 is TGTGCCAGCAGTTTATCGGGCTCTGGCGACACTGAAGCTTTCTTT. It specifies CASSLSGSGDTEAFF. This chain links TRBV27 with TRBJ1-1, with D uncertain. Trimming cost V 0 bases and J 3 bases, with 11 bases left between them. The CDR3 has 15 amino acids. From germline, CDR1 is MNHEY and CDR2 SMNVEV (reference sequence).

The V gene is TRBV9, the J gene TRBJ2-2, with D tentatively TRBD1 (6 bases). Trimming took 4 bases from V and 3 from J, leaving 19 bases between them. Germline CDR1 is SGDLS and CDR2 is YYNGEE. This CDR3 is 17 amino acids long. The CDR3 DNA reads TGTGCCAGCAGCCCCCAAGTGGGGGCGGTCGACACCGGGGAGCTGTTTTTT. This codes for CASSPQVGAVDTGELFF.

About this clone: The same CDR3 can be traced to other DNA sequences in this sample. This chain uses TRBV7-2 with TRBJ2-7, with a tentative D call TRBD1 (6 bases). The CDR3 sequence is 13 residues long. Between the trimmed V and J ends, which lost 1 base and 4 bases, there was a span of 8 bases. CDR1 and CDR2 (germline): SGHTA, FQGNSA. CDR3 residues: CASSLDRAYEQYF. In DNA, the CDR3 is TGTGCCAGCAGCTTAGACAGGGCATACGAGCAGTACTTC.

In DNA, the CDR3 is TGTGCCAGCACGGACACCGGGGAGCTGTTTTTT. Amino acids: CASTDTGELFF. The chain employs TRBV2 and TRBJ2-2, with unresolved D. V gave up 7 bases and J gave up 3 bases, with 3 bases separating them. The germline gives CDR1 SNHLY, CDR2 FYNNEI. CDR3 length equals 11 residues.

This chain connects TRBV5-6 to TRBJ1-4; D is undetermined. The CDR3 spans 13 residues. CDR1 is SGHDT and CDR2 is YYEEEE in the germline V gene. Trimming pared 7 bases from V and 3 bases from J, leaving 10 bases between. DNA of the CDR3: TGTGCCAGCGAAGCTTCTGCTAATGAAAAACTGTTTTTT. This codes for CASEASANEKLFF.

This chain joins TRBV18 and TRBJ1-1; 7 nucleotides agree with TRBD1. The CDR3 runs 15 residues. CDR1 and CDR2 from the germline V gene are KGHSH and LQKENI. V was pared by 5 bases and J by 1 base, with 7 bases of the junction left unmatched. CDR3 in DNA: TGTGCCAGCTCAATTACAGGGGACCCGAACACTGAAGCTTTCTTT. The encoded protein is CASSITGDPNTEAFF.

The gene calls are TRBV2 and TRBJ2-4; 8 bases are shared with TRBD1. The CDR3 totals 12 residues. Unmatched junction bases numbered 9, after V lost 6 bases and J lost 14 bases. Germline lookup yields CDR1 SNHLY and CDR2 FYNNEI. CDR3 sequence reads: CASSLTGEVEYF. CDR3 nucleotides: TGTGCCAGCAGCTTGACAGGGGAGGTTGAGTACTTC.